This is a list of T cell receptor beta chains from one sample in a study of blood T cell repertoires in COVID-19. Assay used: immunoSEQ multiplex PCR; TCRdb lists only in-frame clones, some missing. The sample has under 85,000 clones; 75% to 90% are singletons. Sequenced material: peripheral blood. These receptors were collected from an elderly man with acute or convalescent COVID-19. Each CDR3 is given with its conserved first and last residue. Each record gives: V gene, D gene, J gene, clone size, CDR3 DNA, CDR3 protein. D genes are given only for firm matches. Size is omitted from some rows. Given values are once, few, many or a class for expanded clones.

TRBV3-1/TRBV3-2	TRBD1	TRBJ2-7	NA	TGTGCCAGCAGCCTCACCTACAGGGGGCGCCCCTACGAGCAGTACTTC	CASSLTYRGRPYEQYF
TRBV28	NA	TRBJ2-7	NA	TGTGCCAGCACCCCCGGAGGGTCCCGGGAGCAGTACTTC	CASTPGGSREQYF
TRBV21-1	NA	TRBJ2-5	NA	TGTGCCAGCAGCAAAGTACCGGGGGACGGGCAAGAGACCCAGTACTTC	CASSKVPGDGQETQYF
TRBV5-1	NA	TRBJ2-1	NA	TGCGCCAGCAGCTCCGTCAGGGGAGATGAGCAGTTCTTC	CASSSVRGDEQFF
TRBV7-3	NA	TRBJ1-1	NA	TGTGCCAGCAGCCCCCACCACAGGGCGATCGACACTGAAGCTTTCTTT	CASSPHHRAIDTEAFF
TRBV7-9	NA	TRBJ2-1	NA	TGTGCCAGCAGCCCACCGTGGTCCAGCGACTCCTACAATGAGCAGTTCTTC	CASSPPWSSDSYNEQFF
TRBV10-3	NA	TRBJ2-2	NA	TGTGCCATCAGTGGGACAGACAACACCGGGGAGCTGTTTTTT	CAISGTDNTGELFF
TRBV4-2	NA	TRBJ2-1	few	TGTGCCAGCAGCACCCGTCCCCTACCTTACAATGAGCAGTTCTTC	CASSTRPLPYNEQFF
TRBV7-2	NA	TRBJ2-3	NA	TGTGCCAGCAGCTTCGACAGGTCAGATACGCAGTATTTT	CASSFDRSDTQYF
TRBV2	TRBD1	TRBJ1-5	NA	TGTGCCAGCAGTCAAACTATTCAGGGGGTTCTTGGGAATCAGCCCCAGCATTTT	CASSQTIQGVLGNQPQHF
TRBV5-4	TRBD2	TRBJ2-3	few	TGTGCCAGCAGCCGACCCAGCGGGGGCTGGGTAGATACGCAGTATTTT	CASSRPSGGWVDTQYF
TRBV3-1/TRBV3-2	NA	TRBJ1-4	few	TGTGCCAGCAGCCAAGAAGGACAGAATAATGAAAAACTGTTTTTT	CASSQEGQNNEKLFF
TRBV18	TRBD2	TRBJ2-1	NA	TGTGCCAGCTCACCCATAGCGGGAGAATACAATGAGCAGTTCTTC	CASSPIAGEYNEQFF
TRBV28	TRBD1	TRBJ1-1	NA	TGTGCCAGCAGTGATCGGGACAGGCCGGGCACTGAAGCTTTCTTT	CASSDRDRPGTEAFF
TRBV7-2	NA	TRBJ1-4	NA	TGTGCCAGCAGCTTCGACAGTAATGAAAAACTGTTTTTT	CASSFDSNEKLFF
TRBV19	NA	TRBJ1-2	NA	TGTGCCAGTAGTATCTTTGGACTCACCTATGGCTACACCTTC	CASSIFGLTYGYTF
TRBV7-3	TRBD1	TRBJ1-2	NA	TGTGCCAGCAGCTTAGGACAGGGGGCTTCCAACTATGGCTACACCTTC	CASSLGQGASNYGYTF
TRBV3-1/TRBV3-2	TRBD1	TRBJ1-2	once	TGTGCCAGCAGCCGACAGGGGGGTGACTATGGCTACACCTTC	CASSRQGGDYGYTF
TRBV11-2	NA	TRBJ1-4	medium-sized	TGTGCCAGCAGCGAGGCGGGTTCTAATGAAAAACTGTTTTTT	CASSEAGSNEKLFF
TRBV19	NA	TRBJ1-3	NA	TGTGCCAGTAGTATCCCTTGGACTACTGGAAACACCATATATTTT	CASSIPWTTGNTIYF
TRBV11-3	NA	TRBJ2-3	NA	TGTGCCAGCAGCTTAGTCTTTTCTGATACGCAGTATTTT	CASSLVFSDTQYF
TRBV27	NA	TRBJ1-5	NA	TGTGCCAGCACGCAGGGTCACAATCAGCCCCAGCATTTT	CASTQGHNQPQHF
TRBV18	TRBD1	TRBJ1-4	NA	TGTGCCAGCTCACTTAGGACAGGGGGCGACGGTGAAAAACTGTTTTTT	CASSLRTGGDGEKLFF
TRBV11-1	TRBD1	TRBJ1-1	NA	TGTGCCAGCAGCGAGCAGGGGGCAGGCACTGAAGCTTTCTTT	CASSEQGAGTEAFF
TRBV7-9	NA	TRBJ1-2	many	TGTGCCAGCAGCTCCCCTTTGACAGGAGGCTACACCTTC	CASSSPLTGGYTF
TRBV2	NA	TRBJ1-2	NA	TGTGCCAGCACAGGGTATGGCTACACCTTC	CASTGYGYTF
TRBV3-1/TRBV3-2	NA	TRBJ1-1	NA	TGTGCCAGCAGCCAAGATTTTGGGCAGAACACTGAAGCTTTCTTT	CASSQDFGQNTEAFF
TRBV28	TRBD2	TRBJ2-7	NA	TGTGCCAGCCGTGGGACTAGCCTAACCTACGAGCAGTACTTC	CASRGTSLTYEQYF
TRBV29-1	NA	TRBJ2-5	NA	TGCAGCGTTGAATCTCGGCAAGAGACCCAGTACTTC	CSVESRQETQYF
TRBV3-1/TRBV3-2	TRBD1	TRBJ1-6	NA	TGTGCCAGCTCGGACAGGTATTGTTCACCCCTCCACTTT	CASSDRYCSPLHF
TRBV21-1	NA	TRBJ2-1	NA	TGTGCCAGCAGCAAAGGGTCGACAGGGATCCACATCGAGCAGTTCTTC	CASSKGSTGIHIEQFF
TRBV29-1	TRBD2	TRBJ2-7	NA	TGCAGCGTTGAAGTCGGGGGGTCGTACGAGCAGTACTTC	CSVEVGGSYEQYF
TRBV28	NA	TRBJ1-5	NA	TGTGCCAGCAGAAGGACAGCACGATATAGCAATCAGCCCCAGCATTTT	CASRRTARYSNQPQHF
TRBV12-3/TRBV12-4	NA	TRBJ1-5	once	TGTGCCAGCACTCTCGGGAATCAGCCCCAGCATTTT	CASTLGNQPQHF
TRBV7-8	TRBD1	TRBJ2-3	NA	TGTGCCAGCAGCTTATGGGACAGCCCTAGCACAGATACGCAGTATTTT	CASSLWDSPSTDTQYF
TRBV6-5	NA	TRBJ2-7	NA	TGTGCCAGCCGGGACATTGGCGAGCAGTACTTC	CASRDIGEQYF
TRBV12-3/TRBV12-4	NA	TRBJ2-3	NA	TGTGCCAGCAGTCCCTGGACTAATACGCAGTATTTT	CASSPWTNTQYF
TRBV5-5	TRBD1	TRBJ1-4	few	TGTGCCAGCAGCCTGGACAGGGGAAACGGGGAACTGTTTTTT	CASSLDRGNGELFF
TRBV28	TRBD1	TRBJ1-2	few	TGTGCCAGCAGTTTATTCTTAACCCGGACAGGCACCAACTATGGCTACACCTTC	CASSLFLTRTGTNYGYTF
TRBV24-1	TRBD1	TRBJ2-3	NA	TGTGCCACCAGTGACTTTGGACAGGGAGGAGATACGCAGTATTTT	CATSDFGQGGDTQYF
TRBV7-2	TRBD2	TRBJ2-3	NA	TGTGCCAGCAGCCCCCGACTAGCGGGTAGCACAGATACGCAGTATTTT	CASSPRLAGSTDTQYF
TRBV19	TRBD1	TRBJ1-2	NA	TGTGCCAGTAGTTTCGGGACAGCTAACTATGGCTACACCTTC	CASSFGTANYGYTF
TRBV18	TRBD2	TRBJ2-1	NA	TGTGCCAGCTCACCACCTGCGGGAGGCTCCTACAATGAGCAGTTCTTC	CASSPPAGGSYNEQFF
TRBV7-8	NA	TRBJ2-1	NA	TGTGCCAGCAGCCCAGTCACCGGTGGGCACAATGAGCAGTTCTTC	CASSPVTGGHNEQFF
TRBV5-5	TRBD1	TRBJ1-1	once	TGTGCCAGCAGCGGACAGGGAACTGAAGCTTTCTTT	CASSGQGTEAFF
TRBV18	TRBD1	TRBJ2-5	NA	TGTGCCAGCTCAAACCTCCCGGGACAGGGGTCTGGAGAGACCCAGTACTTC	CASSNLPGQGSGETQYF
TRBV10-3	NA	TRBJ1-2	NA	TGTGCCATCAGTGCCCCACAGAACGGGGGTGGCTACACCTTC	CAISAPQNGGGYTF
TRBV4-3	TRBD1	TRBJ1-4	NA	TGCGCCAGCAGCCAAGAAGGCCTACAGGGGGTAGGAGAAAAACTGTTTTTT	CASSQEGLQGVGEKLFF
TRBV5-1	NA	TRBJ2-3	NA	TGCGCCAGCAGCTCCACGGGTACGCAGTATTTT	CASSSTGTQYF
TRBV10-3	TRBD2	TRBJ2-1	NA	TGTGCCATCAGCCCGGGACTAGCGGGAGTCGGCAATGAGCAGTTCTTC	CAISPGLAGVGNEQFF
TRBV7-2	TRBD1	TRBJ1-2	NA	TGTGCCAGCAGCTTGGGACAGGGAAGCTACACCTTC	CASSLGQGSYTF
TRBV4-1	TRBD1	TRBJ2-3	few	TGCGCCAGCAGCCAAGAGACCACAGGGGCGAGCACAGATACGCAGTATTTT	CASSQETTGASTDTQYF
TRBV28	NA	TRBJ1-5	NA	TGTGCCAGCAGTGTGACTACAGGGTACGGTCAGCCCCAGCATTTT	CASSVTTGYGQPQHF
TRBV10-1	TRBD1	TRBJ2-7	NA	TGCGCCAGCAGTGACTCGACAGGGGCGGACTACGAGCAGTACTTC	CASSDSTGADYEQYF